The clone carrying this TCR beta chain was observed a few times. Its antigen is currently unknown. The source of the sample is a study of memory CD4+ T cells and cytomegalovirus serostatus. General study results and limits: Of around 160 reported CMV TCRbeta sequences, roughly 67 were found in memory CD4+ repertoires.

With 1 base clipped from V and 12 bases from J, the junction kept 3 bases outside the gene matches. The CDR3 extends over 12 amino acids. Per the germline V gene, CDR1 is LGHNA and CDR2 is YNFKEQ. The repertoire was sequenced with immunoSEQ multiplex PCR; TCRdb's copy has only in-frame clones and lacks some. Of some 87,000 clones listed, about 80% are singletons. The sort gate was single viable CD3+CD4+CD8-CD45RO+ cells for memory CD4+ T cells. The source material was memory CD4+ T cells from blood. This clonotype was obtained from an adult in good health and CMV-seropositive. V and J are TRBV4-2 and TRBJ1-1, with 9 nucleotides matching TRBD1. The CDR3 nucleotides read TGTGCCAGCAGCCAAGGGACAGGGGAATCTTTCTTT. This sequence encodes CASSQGTGESFF.